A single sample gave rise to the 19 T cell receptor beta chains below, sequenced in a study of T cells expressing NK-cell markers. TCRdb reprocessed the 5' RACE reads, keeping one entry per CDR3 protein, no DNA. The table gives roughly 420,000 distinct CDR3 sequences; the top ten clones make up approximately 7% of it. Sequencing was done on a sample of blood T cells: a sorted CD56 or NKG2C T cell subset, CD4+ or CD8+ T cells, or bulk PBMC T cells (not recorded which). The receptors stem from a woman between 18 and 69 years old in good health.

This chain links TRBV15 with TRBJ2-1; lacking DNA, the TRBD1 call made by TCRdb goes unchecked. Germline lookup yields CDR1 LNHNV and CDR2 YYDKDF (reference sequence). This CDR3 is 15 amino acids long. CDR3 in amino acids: CATRKGGSLGNEQFF.

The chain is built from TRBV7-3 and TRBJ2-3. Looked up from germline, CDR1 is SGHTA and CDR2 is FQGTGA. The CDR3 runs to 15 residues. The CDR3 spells CASSFQFRGTDTQYF. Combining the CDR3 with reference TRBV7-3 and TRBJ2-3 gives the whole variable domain GAGVSQTPSNKVTEKGKYVELRCDPISGHTALYWYRQSLGQGPEFLIYFQGTGAADDSGLPNDRFFAVRPEGSVSTLKIQRTERGDSAVYLCASSFQFRGTDTQYFGPGTRLTVL.

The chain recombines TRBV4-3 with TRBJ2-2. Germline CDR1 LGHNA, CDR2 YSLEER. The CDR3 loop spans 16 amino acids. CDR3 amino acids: CASSLSSTSYTGELFF.

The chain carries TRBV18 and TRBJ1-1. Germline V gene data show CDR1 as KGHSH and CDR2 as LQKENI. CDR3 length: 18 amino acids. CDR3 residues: CASSPGGMKPLSPTEAFF.

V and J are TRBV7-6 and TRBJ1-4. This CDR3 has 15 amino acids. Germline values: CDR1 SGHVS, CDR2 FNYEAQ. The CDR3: CASSFSARLNEKLFF.

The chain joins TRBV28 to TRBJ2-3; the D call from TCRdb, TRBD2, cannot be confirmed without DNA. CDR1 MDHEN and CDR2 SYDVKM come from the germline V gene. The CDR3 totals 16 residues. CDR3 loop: CASSLEDGGRSDTQYF.

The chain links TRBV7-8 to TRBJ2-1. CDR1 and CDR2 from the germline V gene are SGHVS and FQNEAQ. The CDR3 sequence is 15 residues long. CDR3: CASSLSGDSYNEQFF. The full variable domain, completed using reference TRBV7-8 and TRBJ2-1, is GAGVSQSPRYKVAKRGQDVALRCDPISGHVSLFWYQQALGQGPEFLTYFQNEAQLDKSGLPSDRFFAERPEGSVSTLKIQRTQQEDSAVYLCASSLSGDSYNEQFFGPGTRLTVL.

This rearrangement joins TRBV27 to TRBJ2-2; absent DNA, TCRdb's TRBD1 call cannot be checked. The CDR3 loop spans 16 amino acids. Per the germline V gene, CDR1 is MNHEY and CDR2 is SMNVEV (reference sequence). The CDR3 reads CASSSPRERATGELFF.

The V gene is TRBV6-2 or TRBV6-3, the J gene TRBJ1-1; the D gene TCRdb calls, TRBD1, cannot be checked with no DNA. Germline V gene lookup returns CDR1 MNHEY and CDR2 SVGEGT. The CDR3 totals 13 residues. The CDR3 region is CASSRSGQIEAFF.

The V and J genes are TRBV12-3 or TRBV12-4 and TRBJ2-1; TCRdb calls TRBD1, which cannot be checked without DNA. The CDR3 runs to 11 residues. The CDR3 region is CASIGTDEQFF.

This CDR3 is CASIQTGARETQYF. The chain uses TRBV12-3 or TRBV12-4 and TRBJ2-5; with no DNA, the TCRdb D assignment of TRBD1 cannot be verified. CDR3 length: 14 amino acids.

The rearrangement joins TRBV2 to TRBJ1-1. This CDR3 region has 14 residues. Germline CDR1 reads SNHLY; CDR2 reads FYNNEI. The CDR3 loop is CASPRLNSNTEAFF.

The CDR3 protein is CSGTGTGFRTDTQYF. The chain employs TRBV29-1 and TRBJ2-3; TCRdb names TRBD1, which stays unverified in the absence of DNA. The germline gives CDR1 SQVTM, CDR2 ANQGSEA. The CDR3 totals 15 residues.

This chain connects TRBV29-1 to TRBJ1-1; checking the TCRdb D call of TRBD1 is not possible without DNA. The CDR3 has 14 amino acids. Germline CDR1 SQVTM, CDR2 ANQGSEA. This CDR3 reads CSVGGGVENTEAFF.

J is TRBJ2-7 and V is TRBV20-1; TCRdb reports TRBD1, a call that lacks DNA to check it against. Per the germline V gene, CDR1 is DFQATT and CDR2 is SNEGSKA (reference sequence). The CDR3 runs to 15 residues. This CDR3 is CSARDDGAVFYEQYF.

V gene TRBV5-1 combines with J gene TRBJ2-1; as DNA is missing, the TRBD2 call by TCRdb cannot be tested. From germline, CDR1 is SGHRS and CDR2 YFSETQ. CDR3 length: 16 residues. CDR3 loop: CASSLLGTSAGNEQFF.

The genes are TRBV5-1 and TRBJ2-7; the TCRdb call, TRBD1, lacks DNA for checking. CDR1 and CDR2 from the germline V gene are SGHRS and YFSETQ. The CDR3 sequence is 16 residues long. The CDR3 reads CASSLDLGQGDYEQYF.

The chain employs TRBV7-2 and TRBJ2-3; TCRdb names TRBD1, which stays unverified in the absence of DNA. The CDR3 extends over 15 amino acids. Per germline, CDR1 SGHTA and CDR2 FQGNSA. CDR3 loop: CASSLARVSTDTQYF.

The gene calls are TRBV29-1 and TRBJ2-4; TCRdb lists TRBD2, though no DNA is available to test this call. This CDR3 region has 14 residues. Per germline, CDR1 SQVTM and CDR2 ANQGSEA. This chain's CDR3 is CSVAGLAGPNIQYF.